Listed below are T cell receptor beta chains from one sample, sequenced in a study of blood T cell repertoires in COVID-19. Libraries were prepared by immunoSEQ multiplex PCR; TCRdb keeps only in-frame clonotypes and omits some of them. The sample holds around 160,000 clones, around 84% seen once. The sample consisted of PBMCs or T cells enriched from blood (not recorded which). All receptors derive from a woman aged 50 to 60 who had been exposed to COVID-19. The CDR3 runs from the conserved cysteine through the conserved F or W. Only part of the rows carry a size: once, few, many, or a class if the clone is expanded.

13 few TRBV15 CATSRDTQYGYTF
16 . TRBV4-2 CASSQDQGTGSTEAFF
12 . TRBV11-2 CASSFGGGPLHF
14 few TRBV3-1/TRBV3-2 CASSSSDSYNEQFF
13 . TRBV30 CAWAWGQGTEAFF
15 once TRBV6-5 CASYSGQLFNQPQHF
13 . TRBV2 CASGRPTKYEQYF
15 few TRBV6-5 CASSQGSSGANVLTF
16 . TRBV27 CASSLAQTGGRWGYTF
16 . TRBV4-3 CASSPKQAGSGNTIYF
12 . TRBV10-1 CACTSGTGELFF
13 few TRBV7-3 CASSRDYINEQFF
15 . TRBV9 CASSGGDIYNSPLHF
16 . TRBV2 CASSESLAGGTDTQYF
16 . TRBV19 CASSANKLSSTDTQYF
15 . TRBV6-6 CASRLGTGVTNTIYF